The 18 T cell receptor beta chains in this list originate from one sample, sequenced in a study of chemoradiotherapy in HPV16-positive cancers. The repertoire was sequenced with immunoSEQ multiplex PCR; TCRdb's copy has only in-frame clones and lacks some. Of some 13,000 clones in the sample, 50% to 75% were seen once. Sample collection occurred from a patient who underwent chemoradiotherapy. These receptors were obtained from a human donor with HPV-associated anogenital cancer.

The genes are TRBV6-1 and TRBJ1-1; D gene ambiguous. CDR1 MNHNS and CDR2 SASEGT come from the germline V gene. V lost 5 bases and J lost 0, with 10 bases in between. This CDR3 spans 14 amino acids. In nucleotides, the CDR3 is TGTGCCAGCAGTAGAAACCACATGAACACTGAAGCTTTCTTT. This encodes CASSRNHMNTEAFF.

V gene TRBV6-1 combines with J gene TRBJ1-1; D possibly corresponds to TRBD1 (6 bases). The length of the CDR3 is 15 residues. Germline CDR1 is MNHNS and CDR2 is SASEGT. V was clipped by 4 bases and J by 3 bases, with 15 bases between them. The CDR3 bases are TGTGCCAGCAGTGTCCTCCCGGCAGGGGACACTGAAGCTTTCTTT. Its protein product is CASSVLPAGDTEAFF.

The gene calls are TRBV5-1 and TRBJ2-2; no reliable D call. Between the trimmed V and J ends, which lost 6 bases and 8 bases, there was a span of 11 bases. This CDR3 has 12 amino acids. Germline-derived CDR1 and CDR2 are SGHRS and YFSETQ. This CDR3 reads CASNDPSGELFF. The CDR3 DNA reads TGCGCCAGCAACGACCCGTCGGGGGAGCTGTTTTTT.

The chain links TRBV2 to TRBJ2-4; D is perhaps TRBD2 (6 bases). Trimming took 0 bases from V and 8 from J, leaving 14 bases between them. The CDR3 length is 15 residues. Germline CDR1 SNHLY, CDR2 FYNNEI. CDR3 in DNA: TGTGCCAGCAGTGAAGCTTGGAGGGTCGAGGACATTCAGTACTTC. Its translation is CASSEAWRVEDIQYF.

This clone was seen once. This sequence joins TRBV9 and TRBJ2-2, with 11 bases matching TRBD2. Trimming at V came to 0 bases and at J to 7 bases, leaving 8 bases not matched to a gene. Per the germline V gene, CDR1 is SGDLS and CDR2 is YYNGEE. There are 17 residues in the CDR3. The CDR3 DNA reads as TGTGCCAGCAGCGTAGAGGCTAGCGGGAGGAAGGGCGGGGAGCTGTTTTTT. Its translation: CASSVEASGRKGGELFF.

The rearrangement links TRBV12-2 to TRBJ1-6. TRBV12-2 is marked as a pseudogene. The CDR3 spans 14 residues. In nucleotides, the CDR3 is TGTGCAAGTCCTAACGGGGGAGGGCAATCACCCCTCCACTTT. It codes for CASPNGGGQSPLHF.

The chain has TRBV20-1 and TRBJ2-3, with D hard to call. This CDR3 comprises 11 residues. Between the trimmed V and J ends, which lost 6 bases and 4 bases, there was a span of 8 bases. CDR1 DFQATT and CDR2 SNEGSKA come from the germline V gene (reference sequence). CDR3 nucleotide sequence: TGCAGTGCCCCAATTGCAGATACGCAGTATTTT. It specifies CSAPIADTQYF.

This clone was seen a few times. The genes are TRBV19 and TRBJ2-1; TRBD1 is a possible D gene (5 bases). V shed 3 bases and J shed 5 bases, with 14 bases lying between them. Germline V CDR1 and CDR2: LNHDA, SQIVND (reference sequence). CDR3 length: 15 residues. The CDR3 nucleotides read TGTGCCAGTAGTATGAACAGGCCCTTGAACAATGAGCAGTTCTTC. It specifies CASSMNRPLNNEQFF.

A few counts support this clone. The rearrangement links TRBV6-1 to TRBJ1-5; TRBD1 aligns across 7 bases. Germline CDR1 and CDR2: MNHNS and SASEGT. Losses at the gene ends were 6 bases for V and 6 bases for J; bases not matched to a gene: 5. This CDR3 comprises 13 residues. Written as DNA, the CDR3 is TGTGCCAGCAGACCCGGGACAGTTCAGCCCCAGCATTTT. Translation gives CASRPGTVQPQHF.

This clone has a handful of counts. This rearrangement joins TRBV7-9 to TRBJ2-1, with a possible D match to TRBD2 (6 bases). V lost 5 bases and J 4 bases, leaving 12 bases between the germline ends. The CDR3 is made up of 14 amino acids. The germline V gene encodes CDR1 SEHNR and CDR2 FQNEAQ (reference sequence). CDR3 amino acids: CASSPSEVYNEQFF. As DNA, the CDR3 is TGTGCCAGCAGCCCTAGCGAGGTGTACAATGAGCAGTTCTTC.

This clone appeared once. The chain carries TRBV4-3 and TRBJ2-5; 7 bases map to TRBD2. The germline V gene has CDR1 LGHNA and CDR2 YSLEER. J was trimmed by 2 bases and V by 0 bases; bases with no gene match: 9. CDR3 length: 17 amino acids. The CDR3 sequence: CASSQEVGGRGQETQYF. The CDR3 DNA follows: TGCGCCAGCAGCCAAGAGGTGGGGGGGAGGGGACAAGAGACCCAGTACTTC.

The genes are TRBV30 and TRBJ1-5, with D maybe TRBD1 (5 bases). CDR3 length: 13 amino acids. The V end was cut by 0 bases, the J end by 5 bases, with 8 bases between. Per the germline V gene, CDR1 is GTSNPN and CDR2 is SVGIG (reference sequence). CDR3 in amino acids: CAWSVEGDQPQHF. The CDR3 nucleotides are TGTGCCTGGAGTGTAGAAGGGGATCAGCCCCAGCATTTT.

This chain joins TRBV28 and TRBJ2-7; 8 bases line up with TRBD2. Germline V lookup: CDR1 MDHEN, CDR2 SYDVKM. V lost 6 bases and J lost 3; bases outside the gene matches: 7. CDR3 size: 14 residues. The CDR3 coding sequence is TGTGCCAGCAGCCCCACCGGGACTAGCTACGAGCAGTACTTC. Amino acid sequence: CASSPTGTSYEQYF.

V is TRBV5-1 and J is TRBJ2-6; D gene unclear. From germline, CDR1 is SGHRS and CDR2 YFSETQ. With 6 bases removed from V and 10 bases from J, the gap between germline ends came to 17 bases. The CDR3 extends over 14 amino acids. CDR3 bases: TGCGCCAGCACATCCGGCCTGGCGACTAACGTCCTGACTTTC. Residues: CASTSGLATNVLTF.

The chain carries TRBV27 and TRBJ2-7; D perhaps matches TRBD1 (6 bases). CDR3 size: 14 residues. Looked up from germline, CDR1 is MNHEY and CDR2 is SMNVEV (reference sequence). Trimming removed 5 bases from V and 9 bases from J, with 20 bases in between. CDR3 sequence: CASSLSGQNYPQYF. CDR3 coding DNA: TGTGCCAGCAGTCTAAGCGGACAGAACTATCCGCAGTACTTC.

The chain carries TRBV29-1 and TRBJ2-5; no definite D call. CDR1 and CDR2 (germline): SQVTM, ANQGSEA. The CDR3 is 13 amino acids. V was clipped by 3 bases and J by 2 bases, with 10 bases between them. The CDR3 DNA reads TGCAGCGTTGAGAGTGGTGTACAAGAGACCCAGTACTTC. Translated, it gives CSVESGVQETQYF.

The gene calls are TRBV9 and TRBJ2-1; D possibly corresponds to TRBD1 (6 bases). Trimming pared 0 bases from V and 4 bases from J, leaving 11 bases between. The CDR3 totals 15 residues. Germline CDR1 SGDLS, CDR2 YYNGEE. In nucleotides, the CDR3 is TGTGCCAGCAGCGTAGCTACGACAGGATACAATGAGCAGTTCTTC. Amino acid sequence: CASSVATTGYNEQFF.

The CDR3 sequence: CASSLEGIDSEAFF. The CDR3 nucleotides are TGTGCCAGCAGCTTAGAGGGCATCGATTCTGAAGCTTTCTTT. V gene TRBV7-2 combines with J gene TRBJ1-1; D gene uncertain. Germline CDR1 reads SGHTA; CDR2 reads FQGNSA. V was clipped by 1 base and J by 6 bases, with 12 bases between them. CDR3 length equals 14 residues.